Below, 2 T cell receptor beta chains from the same sample are listed, as sequenced in a study of identical twins. From the 5' RACE reads, TCRdb called clonotypes with MiXCR, one entry per CDR3 protein. The table has a few hundred thousand distinct CDR3 sequences, roughly a quarter seen once. These data are also associated with another study on T cells expressing NK-cell markers.

The sequencing input was CD4+ T cells sorted from blood. The origin of the receptors is a woman younger than 30 in good health.

The chain combines TRBV20-1 with TRBJ2-7, with 8 bases lining up with TRBD2. Germline CDR1 is DFQATT and CDR2 is SNEGSKA (reference sequence). After removal of 3 bases from V and 4 bases from J, the junction contained 11 bases not matched to a gene. This CDR3 has 15 residues. The CDR3 spells CSASLLSGGRYEQYF. The CDR3 coding sequence is TGCAGTGCTAGTCTTCTCTCGGGGGGGCGGTACGAGCAGTACTTC.

This clonotype appeared many times. The V and J genes are TRBV3-1 and TRBJ2-1, with D possibly called TRBD1 or TRBD2 (5 bases each). V lost 1 base to trimming and J lost 16 bases, with 17 bases between them. Germline values: CDR1 LGHDT, CDR2 YNNKEL (reference sequence). The CDR3 sequence is 13 residues long. CDR3 DNA: TGTGCCAGCAGCCAAGGAGAAGGGACCGGACAATTCTTC. Translation: CASSQGEGTGQFF.